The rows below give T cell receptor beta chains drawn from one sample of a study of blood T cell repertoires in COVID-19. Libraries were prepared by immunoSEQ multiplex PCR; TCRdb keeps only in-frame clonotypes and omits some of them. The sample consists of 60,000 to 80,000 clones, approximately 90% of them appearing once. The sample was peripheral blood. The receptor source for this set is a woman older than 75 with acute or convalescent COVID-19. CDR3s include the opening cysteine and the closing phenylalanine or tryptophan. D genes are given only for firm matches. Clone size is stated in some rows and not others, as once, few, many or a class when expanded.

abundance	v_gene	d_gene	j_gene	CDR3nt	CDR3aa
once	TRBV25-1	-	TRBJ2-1	TGTGCCAGCAGTGCTATGACAGGGCCGGGGGATGAGCAGTTCTTC	CASSAMTGPGDEQFF
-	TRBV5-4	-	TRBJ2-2	TGTGCCAGCAGCTTGGCCAGATCGAACACCGGGGAGCTGTTTTTT	CASSLARSNTGELFF
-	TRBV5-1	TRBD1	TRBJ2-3	TGCGCCAGCAGCCGTGACCGGGACAGAGGAACAGATACGCAGTATTTT	CASSRDRDRGTDTQYF
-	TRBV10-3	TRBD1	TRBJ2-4	TGTGCCATCAGTGAGTCGACAGGGGGGAACATTCAGTACTTC	CAISESTGGNIQYF
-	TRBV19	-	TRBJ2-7	TGTGCCAGTAGTATAGTGGTACAGGGCTACGAGCAGTACTTC	CASSIVVQGYEQYF
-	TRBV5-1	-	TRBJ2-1	TGCGCCAGCAGCCCCGGGGTGGGGAGCTCCTACAATGAGCAGTTCTTC	CASSPGVGSSYNEQFF
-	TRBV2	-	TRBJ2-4	TGTGCCAGCAGTGATTGGGGGCTAGCCAAAAACATTCAGTACTTC	CASSDWGLAKNIQYF
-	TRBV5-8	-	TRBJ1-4	TGTGCCAGCAGCTTGACAGGCACTAATGAAAAACTGTTTTTT	CASSLTGTNEKLFF
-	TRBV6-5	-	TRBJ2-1	TGTGCCAGCAGTCACCCGGACAGAAACAATGAGCAGTTCTTC	CASSHPDRNNEQFF
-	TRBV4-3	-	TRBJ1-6	TGCGCCAGCAGCCAAGATTGGCAGGGATGGTCACCCCTCCACTTT	CASSQDWQGWSPLHF
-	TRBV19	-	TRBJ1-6	TGTGCCAGTAGTCGAACAGATTATAATTCACCCCTCCACTTT	CASSRTDYNSPLHF
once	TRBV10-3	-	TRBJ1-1	TGTGCCATCAGTGTTCGGGAGGGGACGAACACTGAAGCTTTCTTT	CAISVREGTNTEAFF
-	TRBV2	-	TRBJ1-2	TGTGCCAGCAGTCTGGGTCTGGGCGGCTACACCTTC	CASSLGLGGYTF
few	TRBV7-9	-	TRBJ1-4	TGTGCCAGCAGCTTAAGTGGAGCGGGAGCTGAAAAACTGTTTTTT	CASSLSGAGAEKLFF
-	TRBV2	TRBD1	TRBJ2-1	TGTGCCAGCAGTGAAGCAAGGGGGCAGGACAATGAGCAGTTCTTC	CASSEARGQDNEQFF
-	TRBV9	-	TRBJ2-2	TGTGCCAGCAGCGTAGAACTCCGGGGGAACACCGGGGAGCTGTTTTTT	CASSVELRGNTGELFF
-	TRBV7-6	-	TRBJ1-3	TGTGCCAGCAGTCGCGCCGAGGCTGGAAACACCATATATTTT	CASSRAEAGNTIYF
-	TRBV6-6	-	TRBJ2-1	TGTGCCAGCAGTTACCACCAGGGTGGGGATGAGCAGTTCTTC	CASSYHQGGDEQFF
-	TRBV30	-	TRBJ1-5	TGTGCCTGGAGTGGCAGGAATCAGCCCCAGCATTTT	CAWSGRNQPQHF
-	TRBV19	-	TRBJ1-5	TGTGCCAGTAGTATTGGTGGGCAGGGGATGCAGCCCCAGCATTTT	CASSIGGQGMQPQHF
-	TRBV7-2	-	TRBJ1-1	TGTGCCAGCAGCTTAGATTTTCAGGGGACCACTGAAGCTTTCTTT	CASSLDFQGTTEAFF
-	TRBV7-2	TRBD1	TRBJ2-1	TGTGCCAGCACCCGGGACAGGGCTCTCAATGAGCAGTTCTTC	CASTRDRALNEQFF
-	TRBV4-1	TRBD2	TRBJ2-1	TGCGCCAGCAGCCAAGCAAAGAGACTAGCGCCGAATGAGCAGTTCTTC	CASSQAKRLAPNEQFF
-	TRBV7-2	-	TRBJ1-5	TGTGCCAGCAGCCCCACTCTGACAGCCGATCAGCCCCAGCATTTT	CASSPTLTADQPQHF
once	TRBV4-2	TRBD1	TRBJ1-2	TGTGCCAGCAGCCAAGGGGACAGGGTCAGGGGCTACACCTTC	CASSQGDRVRGYTF
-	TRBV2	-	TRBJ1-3	TGTGCCAGCAGGGGGGCCTCTGGAAACACCATATATTTT	CASRGASGNTIYF
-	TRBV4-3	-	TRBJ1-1	TGCGCCAGCAGCTCCCAAGCCGGGACTGAAGCTTTCTTT	CASSSQAGTEAFF
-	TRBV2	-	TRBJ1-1	TGTGCCAGCAGTGTCCTGGCGGGGGCTTTCTTT	CASSVLAGAFF
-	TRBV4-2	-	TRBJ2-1	TGTGCCAGCAGCCAAGGTGGAGAGCGGTTCTTC	CASSQGGERFF
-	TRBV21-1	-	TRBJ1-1	TGTGCCAGCAGCAGTGCAGGGGTAGAGGTTATGAACACTGAAGCTTTCTTT	CASSSAGVEVMNTEAFF
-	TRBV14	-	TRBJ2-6	TGTGCCAGCTCAACTCGGGCAGGGAGGAGCGGGGCCAACGTCCTGACTTTC	CASSTRAGRSGANVLTF
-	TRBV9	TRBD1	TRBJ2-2	TGTGCCAGCAGGGGACAGCCCAACACCGGGGAGCTGTTTTTT	CASRGQPNTGELFF
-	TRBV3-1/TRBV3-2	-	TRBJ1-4	TGTGCCAGCAGCCAAGAATTTCCTTCCAGAATAACTAATGAAAAACTGTTTTTT	CASSQEFPSRITNEKLFF
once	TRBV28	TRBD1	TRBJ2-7	TGTGCCAGCGCCAGGGCAGGGGGTTTCGACGAGCAGTACTTC	CASARAGGFDEQYF
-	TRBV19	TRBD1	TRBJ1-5	TGTGCCAGTAAAAGGGACAGGGACTCTCAGCCCCAGCATTTT	CASKRDRDSQPQHF
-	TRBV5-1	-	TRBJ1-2	TGCGCCAGCAGCTGGGAGGGAGGCGGCAGCTATGGCTACACCTTC	CASSWEGGGSYGYTF
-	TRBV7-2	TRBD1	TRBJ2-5	TGTGCCAGCAGCTCCGACAGGGGGGCCTTGACCCAGTACTTC	CASSSDRGALTQYF
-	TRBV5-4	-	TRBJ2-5	TGTGCCAGCAGCCTTCTAGGAGAGACCCAGTACTTC	CASSLLGETQYF
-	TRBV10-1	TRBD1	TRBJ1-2	TGCGCCAGCAGCCGGACAGGGGAGAGCGGCTACACCTTC	CASSRTGESGYTF
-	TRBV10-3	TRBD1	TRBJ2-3	TGTGCCATCAGTGAGGTGGACAGGGGACCTATTAGCACAGATACGCAGTATTTT	CAISEVDRGPISTDTQYF
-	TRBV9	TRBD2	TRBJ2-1	TGTGCCAGCAGCGTGGGACTAGCGGGAGTCAATGAGCAGTTCTTC	CASSVGLAGVNEQFF